Listed below are T cell receptor beta chains from one sample, sequenced in a study of T cells in Graves' hyperthyroidism and ophthalmopathy. TCRdb ran MiXCR on the multiplex PCR reads and lists one entry per CDR3 protein. The sample carries hundreds of thousands of distinct CDR3 sequences, roughly 13% recorded once. The sample taken for sequencing was blood. These TCRs come from a man in his forties or fifties with Graves' ophthalmopathy. The CDR3 runs from the conserved cysteine through the conserved F or W. A D gene is named only where the DNA matches it firmly. Size is omitted from some rows. Given values are once, few, many or a class for expanded clones.

V,D,J,size,DNA,CDR3
TRBV6-1,-,TRBJ2-3,few,TGTGCCAGCAGTGAAGAAATTCGGGGAGATACGCAGTATTTT,CASSEEIRGDTQYF
TRBV20-1,TRBD2,TRBJ2-1,many,TGCAGTGCTCTAAGCGGGAGGATCGGGAGTGAGCAGTTCTTC,CSALSGRIGSEQFF
TRBV7-2,TRBD2,TRBJ2-1,few,TGTGCCAGCAGCTTAGGGGGACTAGCGGGAGAGTCCAATGAGCAGTTCTTC,CASSLGGLAGESNEQFF
TRBV5-1,TRBD2,TRBJ2-2,few,TGCGCCAGCAGCAACGGGGGGACCGGGGAGCTGTTTTTT,CASSNGGTGELFF
TRBV5-8,TRBD1,TRBJ2-7,few,TGTGCCAGCAGCGCCGGGACAGGGAACGCCTACGAGCAGTACTTC,CASSAGTGNAYEQYF
TRBV25-1,-,TRBJ2-6,few,TGTGCCAGCAGATCAAGCCTCCACAGGGTTGGGGCCAACGTCCTGACTTTC,CASRSSLHRVGANVLTF
TRBV5-8,-,TRBJ2-3,many,TGTGCCAGCAGCTTGGATGAGCCAGGTACGCAGTATTTT,CASSLDEPGTQYF
TRBV11-2,-,TRBJ2-7,many,TGTGCCAGCAGCCCCTTAGAGGGCCGGGACTACGAGCAGTACTTC,CASSPLEGRDYEQYF
TRBV10-3,-,TRBJ1-1,-,TGTGCCTCATTACCGACGGTGTCTTCGGGTGGCACTGAAGCTTTCTTT,CASLPTVSSGGTEAFF
TRBV9,TRBD2,TRBJ2-5,many,TGTGCCAGCAGCGAATGGAGCGGGACCCAAGAGACCCAGTACTTC,CASSEWSGTQETQYF
TRBV3-1,-,TRBJ2-7,many,TGTGCCAGCAGCCAAGGAAGGGCTAACGGGGACGGGCAGTACTTC,CASSQGRANGDGQYF
TRBV20-1,-,TRBJ2-1,few,TGCAGTGCTAGGTATCCAACGTCCTACAATGAGCAGTTCTTC,CSARYPTSYNEQFF
TRBV30,-,TRBJ2-5,many,TGTGCCTGGAGTGTAAGAGCGGGCCTCCAAGAGACCCAGTACTTC,CAWSVRAGLQETQYF
TRBV11-3,TRBD2,TRBJ2-5,many,TGTGCCAGCAGCCACAATAGCGGGAGTGAAGAGACCCAGTACTTC,CASSHNSGSEETQYF
TRBV10-1,-,TRBJ2-1,-,TGCGCCAGCAGTGATATGGACAGAAGTGAGCAGTTCTTC,CASSDMDRSEQFF
TRBV7-9,-,TRBJ1-5,many,TGTGCCAGCAGCTTAGCGCTGGGGCCCCAGCATTTT,CASSLALGPQHF
TRBV2,TRBD1,TRBJ2-3,many,TGTGCCAGCAGTCAAGGCTGGACAGGGGGAGGCACAGATACGCAGTATTTT,CASSQGWTGGGTDTQYF
TRBV7-2,-,TRBJ2-1,many,TGTGCCAGCAGCGAACAAGCCCTGAGGGGAAATGAGCAGTTCTTC,CASSEQALRGNEQFF
TRBV5-8,-,TRBJ1-1,-,TGTGCCAGCAGCTTGGCCCTGACAAGCATGAACACTGAAGCTTTCTTT,CASSLALTSMNTEAFF
TRBV30,TRBD1,TRBJ1-1,many,TGTGCCTGGAGGGACAGGGGTACTGAAGCTTTCTTT,CAWRDRGTEAFF
TRBV6-6,-,TRBJ1-2,many,TGTGCCAGCAGTTACTCGCCGGAAATCTATGGCTACACCTTC,CASSYSPEIYGYTF
TRBV5-1,-,TRBJ2-1,many,TGCGCCAGCAGCTCTCCTGGGTACAATGAGCAGTTCTTC,CASSSPGYNEQFF
TRBV14,-,TRBJ2-3,-,TGTGCCAGCAGCCCTGAGATCCGGATGGATACGCAGTATTTT,CASSPEIRMDTQYF
TRBV28,-,TRBJ1-1,many,TGTGCCAGCAGTTTACACCGACGAACGGGATTCGTTGTAAACACTGAAGCTTTCTTT,CASSLHRRTGFVVNTEAFF
TRBV20-1,-,TRBJ1-4,many,TGCAGTGCTAGTCTGGGTATTAATGAAAAACTGTTTTTT,CSASLGINEKLFF
TRBV6-1,-,TRBJ2-7,-,TGTGCCAGCAGTGAGGTCCCCAGGGAAGCCTACGAGCAGTACTTC,CASSEVPREAYEQYF
TRBV6-1,-,TRBJ2-3,few,TGTGCCAGCAGAGCACAGGTGGATACGCAGTATTTT,CASRAQVDTQYF
TRBV10-3,TRBD1,TRBJ2-7,many,TGTGCCATCAGTGAATTTGGACAGGGTGAGCAGTACTTC,CAISEFGQGEQYF
TRBV9,TRBD2,TRBJ2-1,-,TGTGCCAGCAACGAGGGTGTAGCGGGATACAACAATGAGCAGTTCTTC,CASNEGVAGYNNEQFF
TRBV5-1,TRBD1,TRBJ2-5,few,TGCGCCAGCAGCTTGGGCGGGACAGGAGAGACCCAGTACTTC,CASSLGGTGETQYF
TRBV12-3/TRBV12-4,-,TRBJ2-1,many,TGTGCCAGCAGTTTAGCGTTTGGAACCGGCTACAATGAGCAGTTCTTC,CASSLAFGTGYNEQFF
TRBV3-1,TRBD2,TRBJ2-5,many,TGTGCCAGCAGCCTGGGACTAGCGGTGGGGGAGACCCAGTACTTC,CASSLGLAVGETQYF
TRBV27,TRBD1,TRBJ1-2,-,TGTGCCAGCAGCCCCGGGACAGGTCTCTATGGCTACACCTTC,CASSPGTGLYGYTF
TRBV20-1,-,TRBJ2-3,few,TGCAGTGCTAGAGAGGGCGGCCCTAGGGATACGCAGTATTTT,CSAREGGPRDTQYF
TRBV10-3,TRBD1,TRBJ1-5,many,TGTGCCATCAGTGAGTCAGGACAGGGCCTGGCCCAGCATTTT,CAISESGQGLAQHF
TRBV7-2,TRBD2,TRBJ2-5,many,TGTGCCAGCAGCTCCCCTCCACGGAGAGGACAGGGGACTAGCGGGACGCAAGAGACCCAGTACTTC,CASSSPPRRGQGTSGTQETQYF
TRBV12-3/TRBV12-4,-,TRBJ1-5,many,TGTGCCAGCAGTTTAGCCCTGGGCCAGCCCCAGCATTTT,CASSLALGQPQHF
TRBV19,-,TRBJ2-3,-,TGTGCCAGTAGGCGGACAGCCCCCCCAGATACGCAGTATTTT,CASRRTAPPDTQYF
TRBV25-1,-,TRBJ2-7,-,TGTGCCAGCAGTGAACTGGGTAGCGGAGACAGTTCTTCCGAGCAGTACTTC,CASSELGSGDSSSEQYF
TRBV6-1,-,TRBJ2-3,few,TGTGCCAGCAGGGCGGGACCCGGGGGAACAGATACGCAGTATTTT,CASRAGPGGTDTQYF
TRBV30,-,TRBJ2-5,many,TGTGCCTGGAGTCTCACAGAGACCCAGTACTTC,CAWSLTETQYF
TRBV15,TRBD2,TRBJ2-3,many,TGTGCCACCAGCAGTGTCCGGGACTACCGCACAGATACGCAGTATTTT,CATSSVRDYRTDTQYF
TRBV9,-,TRBJ2-2,few,TGTGCCAGCAGCGTAGGGCACGGGGAGCTGTTTTTT,CASSVGHGELFF
TRBV28,TRBD2,TRBJ2-3,-,TGTGCCAGCAGGGTGACTAGCGGGACAGATACGCAGTATTTT,CASRVTSGTDTQYF
TRBV20-1,-,TRBJ1-5,few,TGCAGTGCCGTTTATAGCAATCAGCCCCAGCATTTT,CSAVYSNQPQHF
TRBV6-1,TRBD1,TRBJ1-2,many,TGTGCCAGCAGGACAGGGGTCTATGGCTACACCTTC,CASRTGVYGYTF
TRBV20-1,-,TRBJ1-1,few,TGCAGTGCTAGAGACAACAGTGGGGTGAACACTGAAGCTTTCTTT,CSARDNSGVNTEAFF
TRBV2,-,TRBJ2-5,many,TGTGCCAGCAGTGTGGGCCTTAAATCTACGGAAGAGACCCAGTACTTC,CASSVGLKSTEETQYF
TRBV7-9,TRBD2,TRBJ2-7,-,TGTGCCAGCAGCCCCCGACTAGCGGGTTCTTCGGAGCAGTACTTC,CASSPRLAGSSEQYF
TRBV6-1,TRBD2,TRBJ2-3,once,TGTGCCAGCAGAGAATCCGGGACTAGCGAGTATTTT,CASRESGTSEYF
TRBV19,-,TRBJ1-4,many,TGTGCCACCTCGACCGGGGGGAATGAAAAACTGTTTTTT,CATSTGGNEKLFF
TRBV20-1,-,TRBJ1-4,few,TGCAGTGCTGGACAAGGACAAAATGAAAAACTGTTTTTT,CSAGQGQNEKLFF